The entry below gives a single TCR beta chain sequence along with its context. The CDR3 contains 15 residues. Germline V gene data show CDR1 as SGHKS and CDR2 as YYEKEE (reference sequence). Between the trimmed V and J ends, which lost 1 base and 12 bases, there was a span of 23 bases. This entry belongs to a study of blood T cell repertoires in COVID-19. Profiling relied on immunoSEQ multiplex PCR, and the TCRdb table lists in-frame clones only, not all of them. The profile covers 150,000 to 200,000 clones, with around 87% appearing a single time and 2% to 3% taken by the ten largest. The sequence was collected from a man aged 40-49 years with active or convalescent COVID-19. The chain uses TRBV5-5 and TRBJ2-7, with D perhaps TRBD1 (6 bases). The source material was peripheral blood. CDR3 sequence reads: CASSLMAQGYPVWYF. For the CDR3, the DNA is TGTGCCAGCAGCTTGATGGCACAGGGCTACCCCGTTTGGTACTTC.